The 32 T cell receptor beta chains below all came from one sample that was sequenced in a study of PD-1 blockade in mismatch repair-deficient tumors. Using immunoSEQ multiplex PCR, the repertoire was profiled, and TCRdb retains in-frame clones only, with some absent. The sample consists of some 16,000 clones, nearly 85% of them appearing once. The starting material was PBMCs, obtained less than 25 weeks after starting pembrolizumab. These receptor sequences come from an adult with mismatch repair-deficient cancer.

As DNA, the CDR3 is TGCGCCAGCTCCCCTTGGGGGGGCAGCGAGCAGTACTTC. Amino acid sequence: CASSPWGGSEQYF. V and J are TRBV5-1 and TRBJ2-7; perhaps TRBD2 as D (7 bases). CDR1 is SGHRS, CDR2 YFSETQ, per germline. The CDR3 runs 13 residues. Trimming shortened V by 7 bases and J by 6 bases, and 17 bases separated the two germline ends.

CDR3 loop: CASSQRLLRGETQYF. The CDR3 DNA reads as TGTGCCAGCAGCCAACGCCTCCTCCGGGGGGAGACCCAGTACTTC. This chain connects TRBV7-6 to TRBJ2-5; maybe TRBD2 (6 bases). The CDR3 totals 15 residues. Looked up from germline, CDR1 is SGHVS and CDR2 is FNYEAQ. Trimming removed 5 bases from V and 5 bases from J, with 18 bases in between.

The chain joins TRBV30 to TRBJ1-1, with TRBD1 matching 7 bases. V shed 5 bases, J shed 4 bases, and the junction held 4 bases outside the gene matches. This CDR3 has 12 residues. Germline V gives CDR1 GTSNPN, CDR2 SVGIG (reference sequence). CDR3 region: CAWGQVFTEAFF. Written as DNA, the CDR3 is TGTGCCTGGGGACAGGTCTTCACTGAAGCTTTCTTT.

The chain joins TRBV30 to TRBJ1-2; 11 nucleotides align to TRBD1. Trimming at V came to 5 bases and at J to 3 bases, leaving 14 bases not matched to a gene. The CDR3 loop spans 17 amino acids. Germline-derived CDR1 and CDR2 are GTSNPN and SVGIG (reference sequence). CDR3 coding DNA: TGTGCCTGGCTTCCTCCGGGACAGGGGGTTCAGGACTATGGCTACACCTTC. It translates to CAWLPPGQGVQDYGYTF.

Here the CDR3 reads CASYTGIHEQYF. The CDR3 DNA reads as TGTGCCTCCTACACAGGGATCCACGAGCAGTACTTC. V usage is TRBV30 and J usage is TRBJ2-7; a possible D gene is TRBD1 (6 bases). Germline CDR1 reads GTSNPN; CDR2 reads SVGIG (reference sequence). CDR3 length: 12 amino acids. Trimming took off 7 bases at V and 5 bases at J, with 15 bases between the two ends.

This chain connects TRBV12-5 to TRBJ2-3; 9 nucleotides align to TRBD1. Germline lookup yields CDR1 LGHNT and CDR2 FRNRAP. This CDR3 is 14 amino acids long. The J segment lost 5 bases and the V segment lost 5 bases, leaving 5 bases of the junction unmatched. The CDR3 loop is CASGAGTGIDTQYF. CDR3 nucleotide sequence: TGTGCTAGTGGTGCCGGGACAGGGATAGATACGCAGTATTTT. Full variable domain (missing parts from reference TRBV12-5 and TRBJ2-3): DARVTQTPRHKVTEMGQEVTMRCQPILGHNTVFWYRQTMMQGLELLAYFRNRAPLDDSGMPKDRFSAEMPDATLATLKIQPSEPRDSAVYFCASGAGTGIDTQYFGPGTRLTVL.

This chain joins TRBV9 and TRBJ2-1, with no clear D. From germline, CDR1 is SGDLS and CDR2 YYNGEE. Between the trimmed V and J ends, which lost 0 bases and 0 bases, there was a span of 7 bases. This CDR3 comprises 15 residues. CDR3 sequence: CASSVDPRSYNEQFF. In DNA, the CDR3 is TGTGCCAGCAGCGTAGATCCCCGCTCCTACAATGAGCAGTTCTTC. The full variable domain, its missing parts supplied by reference TRBV9 and TRBJ2-1, is DSGVTQTPKHLITATGQRVTLRCSPRSGDLSVYWYQQSLDQGLQFLIQYYNGEERAKGNILERFSAQQFPDLHSELNLSSLELGDSALYFCASSVDPRSYNEQFFGPGTRLTVL.

The V gene is TRBV4-1, the J gene TRBJ1-4; D possibly corresponds to TRBD1 (6 bases). Deletions cut 1 base from V and 4 bases from J, with 13 bases between. The CDR3 loop spans 16 amino acids. Per germline, CDR1 MGHRA and CDR2 YSYEKL. The CDR3 DNA reads as TGCGCCAGCAGCCAAGGCCGGAGGGGGGGTAATGAAAAACTGTTTTTT. Residues: CASSQGRRGGNEKLFF.

This chain uses TRBV27 with TRBJ1-4; D possibly corresponds to TRBD1 (6 bases). The CDR3 runs to 15 residues. Germline values: CDR1 MNHEY, CDR2 SMNVEV (reference sequence). Trimming stripped 3 bases from V and 5 bases from J, with 13 bases between. CDR3 region: CASSFLRGTNEKLFF. The CDR3 bases are TGTGCCAGCAGTTTCCTAAGGGGGACCAATGAAAAACTGTTTTTT.

CDR3: CASSQVTGGERETQYF. The DNA of the CDR3 is TGTGCCAGCAGCCAAGTTACAGGGGGCGAGAGAGAGACCCAGTACTTC. The chain recombines TRBV14 with TRBJ2-5, with TRBD1 matching over 9 bases. Germline assignment: CDR1 SGHDN and CDR2 FVKESK. Trimming took 1 base from V and 4 from J; bases not matched to a gene: 7. The CDR3 runs 16 residues. Full variable domain (rest looked up from reference TRBV14 and TRBJ2-5): EAGVTQFPSHSVIEKGQTVTLRCDPISGHDNLYWYRRVMGKEIKFLLHFVKESKQDESGMPNNRFLAERTGGTYSTLKVQPAELEDSGVYFCASSQVTGGERETQYFGPGTRLLVL.

This clone occurred a few times. This chain joins TRBV13 and TRBJ2-7, with 7 bases aligning to TRBD2. The CDR3 is made up of 14 amino acids. Germline V gives CDR1 PRHDT, CDR2 FYEKMQ (reference sequence). The V gene end was trimmed by 4 bases and the J gene end by 1 base; junction bases not matched to a gene: 4. CDR3 sequence (DNA): TGTGCCAGCAGCTCTACTAGCGTATCCTACGAGCAGTACTTC. Translation gives CASSSTSVSYEQYF.

The chain recombines TRBV28 with TRBJ1-5; no clear D gene. Germline CDR1 MDHEN, CDR2 SYDVKM. The CDR3 covers 12 residues. Trimming took off 10 bases at V and 1 base at J, with 8 bases between the two ends. The CDR3 loop is CATKQSNQPQHF. The CDR3, as DNA: TGTGCCACCAAACAGAGCAATCAGCCCCAGCATTTT.

The chain joins TRBV27 to TRBJ2-3, with TRBD2 matching over 14 bases. CDR1 is MNHEY and CDR2 is SMNVEV in the germline V gene (reference sequence). This CDR3 spans 17 amino acids. The junction had 6 bases not matched to a gene; V was cut back by 5 bases and J by 2 bases. The CDR3 sequence is CASSGQTSGRDTDTQYF. The DNA of the CDR3 is TGTGCCAGCAGTGGGCAGACTAGCGGGAGGGACACAGATACGCAGTATTTT.

The CDR3: CASSLAYTNEQFF. The CDR3 DNA reads as TGTGCCAGCAGCTTAGCATACACCAATGAGCAGTTCTTC. This chain links TRBV7-9 with TRBJ2-1; D remains unclear. This CDR3 spans 13 amino acids. The germline V gene encodes CDR1 SEHNR and CDR2 FQNEAQ (reference sequence). The V end lost 0 bases, the J end lost 6 bases, and 6 bases lay between the germline ends.

The chain carries TRBV4-2 and TRBJ2-7; D might be TRBD2 (5 bases). The V end lost 2 bases, the J end lost 2 bases, and 10 bases lay between the germline ends. The CDR3 consists of 14 residues. Per germline, CDR1 LGHNA and CDR2 YNFKEQ. This CDR3 reads CASSQTGVPYEQYF. CDR3 DNA: TGTGCCAGCAGCCAAACCGGGGTTCCCTACGAGCAGTACTTC.

The chain combines TRBV18 with TRBJ1-2; D is unresolved. The CDR3 totals 15 residues. Germline values: CDR1 KGHSH, CDR2 LQKENI. Trimming pared 2 bases from V and 0 bases from J, leaving 10 bases between. DNA for the CDR3: TGTGCCAGCTCACCATTTCGAGAAGCTAACTATGGCTACACCTTC. This encodes CASSPFREANYGYTF.

This clone was detected once. V usage is TRBV29-1 and J usage is TRBJ2-1; 9 bases are shared with TRBD2. The germline V gene encodes CDR1 SQVTM and CDR2 ANQGSEA. Trimming at V came to 4 bases and at J to 5 bases, leaving 6 bases not matched to a gene. The CDR3 length is 14 residues. As DNA, the CDR3 is TGCAGCGTTGCGACTAGCGGAGAGAACAATGAGCAGTTCTTC. This translates into CSVATSGENNEQFF.

This clone was detected a few times. The chain is built from TRBV7-9 and TRBJ1-6; D is possibly TRBD1 (5 bases). The germline V gene has CDR1 SEHNR and CDR2 FQNEAQ (reference sequence). The CDR3 covers 16 residues. V lost 6 bases and J lost 4, with 16 bases in between. CDR3 coding DNA: TGTGCCAGCAGACGCCCGGGGGGAGGATATAATTCACCCCTCCACTTT. Encoded protein: CASRRPGGGYNSPLHF.

The chain combines TRBV5-1 with TRBJ2-5, with TRBD2 matching over 7 bases. J gave up 4 bases and V 0 bases, and 12 bases lay outside the gene matches. Germline CDR1 is SGHRS and CDR2 is YFSETQ. This CDR3 comprises 17 residues. CDR3 coding DNA: TGCGCCAGCAGCTTGGATTTCGTTGGACTAGTTGGAGAGACCCAGTACTTC. This sequence encodes CASSLDFVGLVGETQYF.

J is TRBJ2-2 and V is TRBV7-9, with a tentative D call TRBD2 (6 bases). The CDR3 is 15 amino acids. Trimming took off 1 base at V and 0 bases at J, with 6 bases between the two ends. The germline CDR1 and CDR2 sequences are SEHNR and FQNEAQ (reference sequence). The CDR3 DNA follows: TGTGCCAGCAGCTTAGGACTAGCGAACACCGGGGAGCTGTTTTTT. This encodes CASSLGLANTGELFF.

The chain links TRBV7-3 to TRBJ2-1, with TRBD2 matching 8 bases. Trimming took 2 bases from V and 6 from J; bases not matched to a gene: 6. CDR1 SGHTA and CDR2 FQGTGA come from the germline V gene. The CDR3 has 15 amino acids. The CDR3 coding sequence is TGTGCCAGCAGCTTAGGTGGGACTAGAGGCAATGAGCAGTTCTTC. This codes for CASSLGGTRGNEQFF. Based on the CDR3 plus reference TRBV7-3 and TRBJ2-1, the full variable domain is GAGVSQTPSNKVTEKGKYVELRCDPISGHTALYWYRQSLGQGPEFLIYFQGTGAADDSGLPNDRFFAVRPEGSVSTLKIQRTERGDSAVYLCASSLGGTRGNEQFFGPGTRLTVL.

The chain joins TRBV2 to TRBJ1-4; 7 positions agree with TRBD1. The CDR3 has 16 residues. Germline V gives CDR1 SNHLY, CDR2 FYNNEI. The V and J ends lost 0 bases and 3 bases, in that order; junction bases with no gene match: 4. The CDR3 sequence is CASSEAPQGANEKLFF. The CDR3 DNA reads TGTGCCAGCAGTGAAGCTCCCCAGGGGGCTAATGAAAAACTGTTTTTT.

Notes on this clone: One end of the junction is discordant with germline, which a read error may explain. V is TRBV7-7 and J is TRBJ2-5, with 15 bases that match TRBD2. Per germline, CDR1 SSHAT and CDR2 FNYEAQ (reference sequence). The CDR3 has 16 amino acids. The CDR3 DNA is TGTGCTAGCAGCCCCGGACTAGCGGGAGGGCGAGAGACCCAGTACTTC. Its translation is CASSPGLAGGRETQYF.

The chain employs TRBV18 and TRBJ1-1, with TRBD1 as a possible D gene (5 bases). From germline, CDR1 is KGHSH and CDR2 LQKENI. The CDR3 covers 16 residues. V gave up 3 bases and J gave up 0 bases, with 14 bases separating them. CDR3 residues: CASSPLPPGVNTEAFF. In nucleotides, the CDR3 is TGTGCCAGCTCACCTCTACCCCCGGGGGTGAACACTGAAGCTTTCTTT.

The chain links TRBV4-1 to TRBJ2-4; TRBD1 might be the D (6 bases). Germline V gene lookup returns CDR1 MGHRA and CDR2 YSYEKL. The V end lost 3 bases, the J end lost 2 bases, and 11 bases lay between the germline ends. CDR3 length: 15 residues. As DNA, the CDR3 is TGCGCCAGCAGCCATGAAGGGGGACCCAAAAACATTCAGTACTTC. Its protein product is CASSHEGGPKNIQYF.

This clone came up once. The V call is TRBV15, the J call TRBJ1-1; 7 nucleotides align to TRBD1. Germline V gene sequence: CDR1 LNHNV, CDR2 YYDKDF (reference sequence). V shed 3 bases, J shed 4 bases, and the junction held 8 bases outside the gene matches. CDR3 length: 15 residues. The CDR3 here is CATSSDRELGTEAFF. The CDR3 coding sequence is TGTGCCACCAGCAGCGACAGGGAATTAGGCACTGAAGCTTTCTTT.

The rearrangement uses TRBV29-1 and TRBJ1-2; TRBD1 matches at 10 bases. The J segment lost 5 bases and the V segment lost 6 bases, leaving 0 bases of the junction unmatched. Germline V gives CDR1 SQVTM, CDR2 ANQGSEA. This CDR3 is 11 amino acids long. In DNA form, the CDR3 reads TGCAGCGTGGGACAGGGGTATGGCTACACCTTC. Amino acid sequence: CSVGQGYGYTF. Based on the CDR3 plus reference TRBV29-1 and TRBJ1-2, the full variable domain is SAVISQKPSRDICQRGTSLTIQCQVDSQVTMMFWYRQQPGQSLTLIATANQGSEATYESGFVIDKFPISRPNLTFSTLTVSNMSPEDSSIYLCSVGQGYGYTFGSGTRLTVV.

V gene TRBV27 combines with J gene TRBJ2-1, with TRBD2 identical over 7 bases. CDR3 length: 17 amino acids. The germline V gene encodes CDR1 MNHEY and CDR2 SMNVEV (reference sequence). Unmatched junction bases numbered 9, after V lost 4 bases and J lost 0 bases. CDR3 protein: CASSYEGGPLSYNEQFF. In nucleotides, the CDR3 is TGTGCCAGCAGTTACGAGGGAGGGCCCCTCTCCTACAATGAGCAGTTCTTC.

The chain has TRBV5-1 and TRBJ2-5, with TRBD2 matching over 14 bases. This CDR3 region has 16 residues. V trimming: 6 bases; J trimming: 4 bases; junction bases outside the gene matches: 8. In germline, CDR1 is SGHRS, CDR2 YFSETQ. CDR3 DNA sequence: TGCGCCAGCACACCCGGACTAGCGGGAGGACTAGAGACCCAGTACTTC. Protein sequence: CASTPGLAGGLETQYF.

This chain uses TRBV5-4 with TRBJ2-1, with D possibly TRBD2 on 5 matching bases. Germline V gene data show CDR1 as SGHNT and CDR2 as YYREEE (reference sequence). V was trimmed by 5 bases and J by 4 bases, leaving 13 bases between them. The CDR3 extends over 14 amino acids. CDR3 loop: CASRSWTLYNEQFF. The CDR3 DNA sequence: TGTGCCAGCAGATCATGGACTCTATACAATGAGCAGTTCTTC.

Comment on this clone: The junction does not match germline at one end; this may be a read error. The rearrangement links TRBV30 to TRBJ1-2; 7 bases align to TRBD1. Germline loops: CDR1 GTSNPN, CDR2 SVGIG (reference sequence). The CDR3 has 13 residues. CDR3 nucleotide sequence: TGTGCCTGGAGTGTACGTGGACAGGAGGGCCCCGGGTTC. Residues: CAWSVRGQEGPGF.

The V gene is TRBV18, the J gene TRBJ2-5, with a possible D match to TRBD2 (6 bases). This CDR3 region has 13 residues. Looked up from germline, CDR1 is KGHSH and CDR2 is LQKENI. Trimming left V 3 bases short and J 2 bases short, with 7 bases between. CDR3 region: CASSPGLQETQYF. In nucleotides, the CDR3 is TGTGCCAGCTCACCGGGACTGCAAGAGACCCAGTACTTC.